The 5 T cell receptor beta chains in this list originate from one sample, sequenced in a study of blood T cell repertoires in COVID-19. Produced via immunoSEQ multiplex PCR; TCRdb's table is partial and in-frame only. The data show about 220,000 clones, with 88% seen just once and roughly 14% held by the top ten. The specimen sequenced was PBMCs or T cells enriched from blood (not recorded which). The origin of the receptors is a woman between 50 and 59 years old with acute COVID-19.

The chain carries TRBV3-1 (or the pseudogene TRBV3-2) and TRBJ1-1; D not certain. Germline V gene lookup returns CDR1 LGHDT and CDR2 YNNKEL (reference sequence). V lost 4 bases and J 1 base, leaving 4 bases between the germline ends. This CDR3 spans 12 amino acids. CDR3 nucleotides: TGTGCCAGCAGCCGTCAGAACACTGAAGCTTTCTTT. Encoded protein: CASSRQNTEAFF.

The genes are TRBV5-1 and TRBJ1-2, with D unclear. The CDR3 length is 15 residues. CDR1 and CDR2 from the germline V gene are SGHRS and YFSETQ. V shed 0 bases and J shed 4 bases, with 13 bases lying between them. CDR3 in DNA: TGCGCCAGCAGCTTGGCCGCGGGTTTGAGCTATGGCTACACCTTC. Amino acid sequence: CASSLAAGLSYGYTF.

This chain links TRBV4-1 with TRBJ2-1; D ambiguous. This CDR3 region has 13 residues. Trimming cost V 1 base and J 4 bases, with 5 bases left between them. The V gene's germline CDR1 is MGHRA and CDR2 YSYEKL. The DNA for the CDR3 is TGCGCCAGCAGCCAAGGACTGTACAATGAGCAGTTCTTC. Its protein product is CASSQGLYNEQFF.

The rearrangement joins TRBV28 to TRBJ1-4; TRBD1 is a possible D gene (6 bases). Germline CDR1 MDHEN, CDR2 SYDVKM. V gave up 7 bases and J gave up 13 bases, with 25 bases separating them. The CDR3 spans 15 residues. CDR3 bases: TGTGCCAGCAATAATTCGCCAGGGGCCACGGGGAGACTGTTTTTT. Its translation is CASNNSPGATGRLFF.

V usage is TRBV28 and J usage is TRBJ1-1, with D possibly matching TRBD1 (5 bases). The CDR3 loop spans 14 amino acids. Germline assignment: CDR1 MDHEN and CDR2 SYDVKM. Trimming removed 1 base from V and 6 bases from J, with 12 bases in between. As DNA, the CDR3 is TGTGCCAGCAGTTTATCACGGGGGACGGCTGAAGCTTTCTTT. Protein: CASSLSRGTAEAFF. The variable domain in full, with the rest retrieved from reference TRBV28 and TRBJ1-1, is DVKVTQSSRYLVKRTGEKVFLECVQDMDHENMFWYRQDPGLGLRLIYFSYDVKMKEKGDIPEGYSVSREKKERFSLILESASTNQTSMYLCASSLSRGTAEAFFGQGTRLTVV.